This TCR beta chain was observed in a study of blood T cells in healthy people across ages (dated by TCRdb to 2013 to 2016). For the wider study: In model experiments, template switching captured about one uniquely barcoded TCR beta cDNA molecule for every two T cells. The study measured age-related changes in TCR beta repertoire diversity using deep sequencing normalized with unique cDNA molecular identifiers. The donors were split into four age groups: young (average around 16 years), middle-aged (39), aged (more than 60) and long-lived (more than 80). To avoid experimental bias, donors of different ages were randomly spread across the sequencing lanes. Using the same blood draw, the study looked at two additional independent replicas of 1 million unique cDNA reads for two donors, one aged 18 to 29 and the other aged 80 or older.

This clonotype appeared many times. Its antigen is currently not known. Base qualities are not at hand, and no much larger clone is one base apart. Library preparation was by 5' RACE. The sequencer was an Illumina HiSeq 2500. A second PCR of roughly 7 to 11 cycles was performed with a sample-barcoded 5' primer and a J-beta primer mix. A unique molecular identifier was introduced onto each TCR beta cDNA molecule by a template-switch 5' adaptor carrying 12 random nucleotides. At least 3 million CDR3-containing paired-end reads were obtained from each sample. First-strand cDNA synthesis was performed from all RNA using the Mint cDNA synthesis kit, with priming by a TRBC-specific oligonucleotide. Following uracil-DNA glycosylase treatment, all cDNA underwent a first 18-cycle PCR with the universal primers M1SS and BC2_uni_R. The paper's processing steps were these. Normalization of each sample was performed by random selection of 1 million high-quality reads, each carrying a distinct molecular identifier. Reads with shared molecular identifiers were discarded instead of being binned into consensus sequences. MiTCR, set to a Q25 quality threshold and the strictest error-elimination algorithm, was used for CDR3 identification, clonotype clustering and error correction. A nonparametric unseen species model using Euler transformation provided a lower-bound estimate of total TCR beta diversity. TCRdb cleaned the public reads at Q25 with fastp, built clones with MiXCR and kept in-frame beta chains. Entries are consolidated by CDR3 protein sequence, retaining the most common genes and DNA. The V and J calls reflect TCRdb's pipeline rather than the authors' work. Across this sample there are 600,000 or so distinct CDR3 sequences, with 20% to 25% seen only once. The ten largest clones represent more than 3% of the sample.

The donors were around 39 Caucasian individuals from Russia, aged 6 to 90 years, who were systemically healthy. Approximately 10 milliliters of peripheral blood were collected from each donor into EDTA-treated Vacutainer tubes. Ficoll-Paque density-gradient centrifugation was used to isolate PBMCs, with at least 6 million obtained per sample. Total RNA, at least 5.5 micrograms per sample, was extracted from PBMCs with Trizol reagent. For every donor, flow cytometry on a PBMC aliquot measured the percentage of naive CD45RAhigh/CD27high T cells. Summary of the overall study and its limitations: The percentage of naive T cells measured by flow cytometry correlated strongly with observed TCR beta diversity. Compared with the aged group, the long-lived group had more naive CD4+ T cells, fewer expanded clones and increased TCR diversity, a pattern suggesting age selection. The CMV infection status of donors was not known, potentially confounding age-related changes in expanded clonotypes. Observed TCR beta diversity per million T cells fell roughly linearly with age, and a significant reduction was already apparent by age roughly 40. Since profiling was done on bulk unsorted PBMCs, naive and antigen-experienced compartments could not be conclusively compared. Total diversity estimates from one million sequenced T cells were considered lower bounds and underestimates.

The germline ends are 10 bases apart after V is trimmed by 2 bases and J by 8 bases. From the germline V gene, CDR1 is SQVTM and CDR2 is ANQGSEA. The CDR3 covers 12 residues, taking in both the cysteine and the phenylalanine. Only CDR3 DNA remains: 36 bases, in frame from the first base. This sequence was found in a man between 65 and 85 years old in good health. This chain is built from TRBV29-1 and TRBJ2-1, with the D gene call left open. Material for sequencing was blood. The DNA is TGCAGCGTTGAACAGGCTGGGGATGAGCAGTTCTTC. Its protein is CSVEQAGDEQFF.